The 12 T cell receptor beta chains below come from one sample, sequenced in a study of Graves' ophthalmopathy and Graves' hyperthyroidism. The TCR beta CDR3 regions underwent amplification from RNA transcripts. RT-PCR was first run with HTBI primers, then multiplex PCR in a second round. MiXCR was run by TCRdb on the multiplex PCR reads, yielding one entry per CDR3 protein. The table has over a million distinct CDR3 sequences, less than 45% seen once; the top ten hold over 8.5%. The sequenced sample was peripheral blood or thyroid tissue (not recorded which). All receptors derive from an adult man with Graves' hyperthyroidism.

This clonotype was seen a handful of times. The chain has TRBV7-9 and TRBJ2-7, with no clear D. The CDR3 runs to 13 residues. Trimming cost V 5 bases and J 4 bases, with 12 bases left between them. Germline V gene data show CDR1 as SEHNR and CDR2 as FQNEAQ (reference sequence). Here the CDR3 DNA reads TGTGCCAGCAGCCATTACCCTTCTTACGAGCAGTACTTC. Its protein is CASSHYPSYEQYF.

This clonotype was seen only a few times. This chain links TRBV30 with TRBJ1-2; D is uncertain. With 3 bases removed from V and 10 bases from J, the gap between germline ends came to 21 bases. The CDR3 totals 14 residues. Germline CDR1 GTSNPN, CDR2 SVGIG (reference sequence). The CDR3 loop reads CAWRPSDLSGVYTF. CDR3 DNA sequence: TGTGCCTGGAGACCCTCTGATCTCAGTGGAGTCTACACCTTC.

The table lists this clonotype with many counts. V gene TRBV20-1 combines with J gene TRBJ2-7; D is possibly TRBD1 (5 bases). With 5 bases removed from V and 6 bases from J, the gap between germline ends came to 14 bases. CDR1 DFQATT and CDR2 SNEGSKA come from the germline V gene (reference sequence). The CDR3 is 12 residues long. The CDR3 sequence: CSAWFNRPEQYF. In DNA, the CDR3 is TGCAGTGCTTGGTTCAACAGGCCCGAGCAGTACTTC.

This clonotype has a count of ten or more. This chain connects TRBV11-2 to TRBJ1-6; TRBD1 is a possible D gene (6 bases). Germline V CDR1 and CDR2: SGHAT, FQNNGV. The V gene lost 1 base and the J gene lost 9 bases, with 10 bases spanning the gap. The CDR3 contains 14 residues. The CDR3 reads CASSLAWTASPLHF. DNA for the CDR3: TGTGCCAGCAGCTTAGCCTGGACAGCTTCACCCCTCCACTTT.

In its sample, this clonotype was seen many times. The chain is built from TRBV29-1 and TRBJ2-7, with D unclear. This CDR3 is 17 amino acids long. Germline V gives CDR1 SQVTM, CDR2 ANQGSEA. Trimming removed 6 bases from V and 3 bases from J, with 27 bases in between. The DNA of the CDR3 is TGCAGCGTGGAATGGGGTCCTCCGGCAGGCGATTACTACGAGCAGTACTTC. Residues: CSVEWGPPAGDYYEQYF.

This clonotype was observed many times. The chain couples TRBV10-3 to TRBJ1-1; D unclear. This CDR3 contains 11 residues. V was trimmed by 5 bases and J by 5 bases, leaving 6 bases between them. Germline loops: CDR1 ENHRY, CDR2 SYGVKD. In nucleotides, the CDR3 is TGTGCCATCAGTCCTGGGACTGAAGCTTTCTTT. Translating it yields CAISPGTEAFF.

This clonotype was detected a few times. J is TRBJ2-7 and V is TRBV13, with 12 bases identical to TRBD1. Germline V gene data show CDR1 as PRHDT and CDR2 as FYEKMQ (reference sequence). This CDR3 spans 17 amino acids. After removal of 5 bases from V and 6 bases from J, the junction contained 14 bases not matched to a gene. CDR3 coding DNA: TGTGCCAGCAGCAATACGGGACAGGGGGCAACAGGGGCCGAGCAGTACTTC. It encodes CASSNTGQGATGAEQYF. The full variable domain, completed using reference TRBV13 and TRBJ2-7, is AAGVIQSPRHLIKEKRETATLKCYPIPRHDTVYWYQQGPGQDPQFLISFYEKMQSDKGSIPDRFSAQQFSDYHSELNMSSLELGDSALYFCASSNTGQGATGAEQYFGPGTRLTVT.

The chain couples TRBV24-1 to TRBJ2-3, with TRBD2 as a possible D gene (5 bases). The V end lost 2 bases, the J end lost 9 bases, and 11 bases lay between the germline ends. The CDR3 runs 13 residues. Germline assignment: CDR1 KGHDR and CDR2 SFDVKD. Written as DNA, the CDR3 is TGTGCCACCAGTGATTCGTCCGGGGTCACGCAGTATTTT. Translating it yields CATSDSSGVTQYF.

This chain joins TRBV4-1 and TRBJ1-5; D ambiguous. In germline, CDR1 is MGHRA, CDR2 YSYEKL. V lost 0 bases and J lost 4, with 13 bases in between. The CDR3 totals 16 residues. Here the CDR3 reads CASSQDISKRNQPQHF. In DNA, the CDR3 is TGCGCCAGCAGCCAAGATATATCAAAGCGAAATCAGCCCCAGCATTTT.

The chain joins TRBV20-1 to TRBJ1-5; 10 bases line up with TRBD1. This CDR3 has 13 amino acids. Germline trimming cut 2 bases from V and 7 bases from J; bases unmatched to any gene: 2. CDR1 is DFQATT and CDR2 is SNEGSKA in the germline V gene (reference sequence). The CDR3 DNA follows: TGCAGTGCTAGAACGGGACAGGGGCAGCCCCAGCATTTT. It codes for CSARTGQGQPQHF.

The CDR3 reads CASSSLPGKYQETQYF. The CDR3 bases are TGTGCCAGCAGCTCACTTCCGGGCAAGTACCAAGAGACCCAGTACTTC. V and J are TRBV11-1 and TRBJ2-5; D unclear. This CDR3 spans 16 amino acids. Trimming cost V 4 bases and J 0 bases, with 15 bases left between them. Germline values: CDR1 SGHAT, CDR2 FQDESV (reference sequence).

V and J are TRBV6-5 and TRBJ2-7; no definite D call. CDR3 size: 11 residues. The V gene's germline CDR1 is MNHEY and CDR2 SVGAGI. V was cut by 7 bases and J by 3 bases, with 7 bases left in between. CDR3 sequence: CASNDIYEQYF. Here the CDR3 DNA reads TGTGCCAGCAATGACATCTACGAGCAGTACTTC.